This entry concerns a single T cell receptor beta chain. Antigen: not known. This record belongs to a study of T cells in localized non-small cell lung cancer. The study's findings and limits: Adjacent lung held a median around 58 of the top 100 tumor clones. Longer overall survival was associated with a higher density of T cells in the blood.

The protocol was immunoSEQ multiplex PCR, while the TCRdb copy is restricted to in-frame clones and leaves out a portion. The sample records about 53,000 clones, approximately 88% being singletons. The source material was peripheral blood mononuclear cells, sampled before any cancer treatment. The clonotype was recovered from a man aged 40 to 69 with stage III lung adenocarcinoma.

DNA of the CDR3: TGTGCCAGTGCGGACAGGGGGCTCGGCACTGAAGCTTTCTTT. It specifies CASADRGLGTEAFF. J is TRBJ1-1 and V is TRBV19; 11 bases align to TRBD1. Germline CDR1 LNHDA, CDR2 SQIVND (reference sequence). Trimming cost V 8 bases and J 4 bases; bases outside gene matches: 6. The CDR3 contains 14 residues.